This record concerns one T cell receptor (beta chain) sequence. Here immunoSEQ multiplex PCR was the method, and the copy in TCRdb shows in-frame clones only, minus some. Among 80,000 to 100,000 clones listed, over 70% were seen once. V was pared by 6 bases and J by 0 bases, with 13 bases of the junction left unmatched. The germline V gene has CDR1 SGDLS and CDR2 YYNGEE. The CDR3 length is 17 residues. The data belong to a study of blood T cell repertoires in COVID-19. At the level of the study: T cells, B-cell-depleted T cells, or PBMCs provided the cDNA or gDNA that served as material.

The sequenced material came from peripheral blood. The TCR sequence derives from a man aged 50-59 years who had recovered from COVID-19. The V call is TRBV9, the J call TRBJ1-1, with 8 bases that match TRBD1. CDR3 sequence reads: CASTMGSGGSLNTEAFF. CDR3 nucleotides: TGTGCCAGCACCATGGGGTCAGGGGGCTCTTTGAACACTGAAGCTTTCTTT. Full variable domain (outside the CDR3, taken from reference TRBV9 and TRBJ1-1): DSGVTQTPKHLITATGQRVTLRCSPRSGDLSVYWYQQSLDQGLQFLIQYYNGEERAKGNILERFSAQQFPDLHSELNLSSLELGDSALYFCASTMGSGGSLNTEAFFGQGTRLTVV.